These 8 T cell receptor beta chains were all obtained from the same sample, sequenced in a study of blood T cell repertoires in COVID-19. Some clones are missing from TCRdb's copy, which holds only in-frame ones; the method was immunoSEQ multiplex PCR. There are some 69,000 clones in the sample; approximately 80% occur only once, and around 2.3% lies in the top ten. Source material: peripheral blood. The source is an elderly man with active or convalescent COVID-19.

This chain joins TRBV6-2 or TRBV6-3 and TRBJ2-7; TRBD1 is a possible D gene (7 bases). V lost 4 bases, J lost 0 bases, and 19 bases lay in between. This CDR3 spans 17 amino acids. Germline CDR1 and CDR2: MNHEY and SVGEGT. The CDR3 DNA reads TGTGCCAGCAGTTCGACAGGGACTCCCCAAGGCTCCTACGAGCAGTACTTC. It is translated as CASSSTGTPQGSYEQYF.

This clone came up once. The chain carries TRBV5-1 and TRBJ2-6; 7 nucleotides match TRBD1. V dropped 2 bases and J dropped 0; count of bases not matched to a gene: 5. This CDR3 region has 17 residues. The germline V gene encodes CDR1 SGHRS and CDR2 YFSETQ. This CDR3 is CASSFGQASSGANVLTF. CDR3 DNA: TGCGCCAGCAGCTTTGGACAGGCAAGCTCTGGGGCCAACGTCCTGACTTTC.

The rearrangement links TRBV19 to TRBJ2-1; the D gene is possibly TRBD1 (5 bases). This CDR3 region has 15 residues. In germline, CDR1 is LNHDA, CDR2 SQIVND (reference sequence). V gave up 6 bases and J gave up 2 bases, with 14 bases separating them. In nucleotides, the CDR3 is TGTGCCAGTAGCCAGGGTCAGGGAACCTACAATGAGCAGTTCTTC. It encodes CASSQGQGTYNEQFF. The full variable domain, its missing parts supplied by reference TRBV19 and TRBJ2-1, is DGGITQSPKYLFRKEGQNVTLSCEQNLNHDAMYWYRQDPGQGLRLIYYSQIVNDFQKGDIAEGYSVSREKKESFPLTVTSAQKNPTAFYLCASSQGQGTYNEQFFGPGTRLTVL.

The chain joins TRBV5-1 to TRBJ2-5, with a tentative D call TRBD2 (7 bases). V was clipped by 1 base and J by 4 bases, with 20 bases between them. CDR3 length: 17 amino acids. CDR1 SGHRS and CDR2 YFSETQ come from the germline V gene. For the CDR3, the DNA is TGCGCCAGCAGCTTGCAGCCTAGCGGAGGAGGGGGAGAGACCCAGTACTTC. It encodes CASSLQPSGGGGETQYF.

The chain is built from TRBV5-1 and TRBJ2-3, with D possibly being TRBD1 (5 bases). This CDR3 has 12 amino acids. Germline V gene lookup returns CDR1 SGHRS and CDR2 YFSETQ. The V gene lost 5 bases and the J gene lost 3 bases, with 7 bases spanning the gap. CDR3 coding DNA: TGCGCCAGCAGACAGGAGACAGATACGCAGTATTTT. Translated: CASRQETDTQYF.

The gene calls are TRBV5-1 and TRBJ2-5; D not certain. This CDR3 region has 12 residues. The ends were cut back, 3 bases at V and 5 bases at J, with 8 bases in the middle. Germline CDR1 is SGHRS and CDR2 is YFSETQ. The CDR3 bases are TGCGCCAGCAGCTCCGGTGCGGAGACCCAGTACTTC. This sequence encodes CASSSGAETQYF.

The rearrangement uses TRBV18 and TRBJ2-7, with 8 bases that match TRBD2. Germline CDR1 KGHSH, CDR2 LQKENI. V shed 4 bases, J shed 5 bases, and the junction held 4 bases outside the gene matches. The CDR3 contains 13 residues. The CDR3 here is CASSRAGVDEQYF. The CDR3 DNA is TGTGCCAGCTCACGAGCGGGAGTGGACGAGCAGTACTTC.

This sequence joins TRBV3-1 (or the pseudogene TRBV3-2) and TRBJ1-2, with 8 bases lining up with TRBD1. Germline V lookup: CDR1 LGHDT, CDR2 YNNKEL (reference sequence). This CDR3 is built from 13 residues. V trimming: 4 bases; J trimming: 14 bases; junction bases outside the gene matches: 12. For the CDR3, the DNA is TGTGCCAGCAGCCTTTTTGGGACAGGCTTATCGACCTTC. This sequence encodes CASSLFGTGLSTF.